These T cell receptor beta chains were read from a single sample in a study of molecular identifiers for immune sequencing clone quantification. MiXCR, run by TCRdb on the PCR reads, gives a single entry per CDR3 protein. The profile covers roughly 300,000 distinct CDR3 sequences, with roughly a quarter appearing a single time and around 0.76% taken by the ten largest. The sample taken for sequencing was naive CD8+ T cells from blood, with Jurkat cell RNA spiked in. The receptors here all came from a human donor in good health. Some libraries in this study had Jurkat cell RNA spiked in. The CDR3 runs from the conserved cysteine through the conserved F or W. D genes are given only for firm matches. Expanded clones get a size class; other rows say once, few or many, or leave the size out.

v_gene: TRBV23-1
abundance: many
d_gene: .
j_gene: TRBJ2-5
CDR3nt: TGCGCCAGCGCCACCCTCCTAAGGACCCAGTACTTC
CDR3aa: CASATLLRTQYF

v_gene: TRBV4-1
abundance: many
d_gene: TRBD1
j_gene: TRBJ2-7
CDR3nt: TGCGCCAGCAGCCGGGACCCGGGACAGACCTACGAGCAGTACTTC
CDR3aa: CASSRDPGQTYEQYF

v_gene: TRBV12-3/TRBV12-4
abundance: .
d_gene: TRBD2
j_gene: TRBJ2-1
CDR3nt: TGTGCCAGCAGTTTCGCTAGCGGGAGTTACAATGAGCAGTTCTTC
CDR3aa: CASSFASGSYNEQFF

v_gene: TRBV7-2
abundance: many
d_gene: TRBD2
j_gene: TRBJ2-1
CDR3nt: TGTGCCAGCAGCTTAGGGAGCGGGAGGGCCTTCTACGAGCAGTTCTTC
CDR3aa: CASSLGSGRAFYEQFF

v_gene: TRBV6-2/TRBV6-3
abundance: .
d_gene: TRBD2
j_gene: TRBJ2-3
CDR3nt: TGTGCCAGCAGTCCCCCGGGACTAGCCCGTACAGATACGCAGTATTTT
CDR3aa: CASSPPGLARTDTQYF

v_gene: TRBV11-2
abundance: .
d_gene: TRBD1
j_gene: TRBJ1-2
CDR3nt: TGTGCCAGCAGCCTATATACAGGGGACGGCTACACCTTC
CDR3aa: CASSLYTGDGYTF

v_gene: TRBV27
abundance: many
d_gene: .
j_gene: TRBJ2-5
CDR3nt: TGTGCCAGCAGTATACTGGGGCCGCAAGAGACCCAGTACTTC
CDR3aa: CASSILGPQETQYF

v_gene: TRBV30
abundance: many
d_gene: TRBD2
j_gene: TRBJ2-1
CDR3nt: TGTGCCTGGAGGAGGACTAGCGGAACCTACAATGAGCAGTTCTTC
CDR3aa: CAWRRTSGTYNEQFF

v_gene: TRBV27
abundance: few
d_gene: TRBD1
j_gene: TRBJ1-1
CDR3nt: TGTGCCAGCAGCCCCGGACAGGTTCTTGAAGCTTTCTTT
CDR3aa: CASSPGQVLEAFF

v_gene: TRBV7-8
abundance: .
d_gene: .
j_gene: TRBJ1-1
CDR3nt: TGTGCCAGCAGCTTAGGGGCAGACTTGATGAACACTGAAGCTTTCTTT
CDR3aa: CASSLGADLMNTEAFF

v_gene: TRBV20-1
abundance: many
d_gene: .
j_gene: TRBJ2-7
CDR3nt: TGCAGTGCTAGAGATCGGGGGGCTTCCTACGAGCAGTACTTC
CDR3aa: CSARDRGASYEQYF

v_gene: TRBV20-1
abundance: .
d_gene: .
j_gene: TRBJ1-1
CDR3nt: TGCAGTGCTAGAGATTTGGGGATTTCTTCACCAGCTTTCTTT
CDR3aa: CSARDLGISSPAFF

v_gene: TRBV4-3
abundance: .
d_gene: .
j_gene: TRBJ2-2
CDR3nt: TGCGCCAGCAGCCAAGATAGTAGGGGTTGGAACACCGGGGAGCTGTTTTTT
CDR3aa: CASSQDSRGWNTGELFF

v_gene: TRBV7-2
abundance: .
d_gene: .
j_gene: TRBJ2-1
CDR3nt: TGTGCCAGCAGCTTAGCCCAGGGTAGCGTCCACAATGAGCAGTTCTTC
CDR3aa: CASSLAQGSVHNEQFF

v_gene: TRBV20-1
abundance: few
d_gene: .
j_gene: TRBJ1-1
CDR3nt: TGCAGTGCACAGGACAGATTCACTGAAGCTTTCTTT
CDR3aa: CSAQDRFTEAFF

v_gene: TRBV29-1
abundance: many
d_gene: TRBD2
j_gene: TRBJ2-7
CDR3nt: TGCAGCGTTGAAGGCCTAGCGGGAGAGGCATACGAGCAGTACTTC
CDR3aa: CSVEGLAGEAYEQYF

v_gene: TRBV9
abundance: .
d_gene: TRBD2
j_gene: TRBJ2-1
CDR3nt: TGTGCCAGCAGCGCAGCAACTAGCGGCTACTACAATGAGCAGTTCTTC
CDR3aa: CASSAATSGYYNEQFF

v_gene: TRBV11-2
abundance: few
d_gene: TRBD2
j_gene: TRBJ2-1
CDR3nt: TGTGCCAGCAGCCATACCGGACTAGCGGGGGACAATGAGCAGTTCTTC
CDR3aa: CASSHTGLAGDNEQFF

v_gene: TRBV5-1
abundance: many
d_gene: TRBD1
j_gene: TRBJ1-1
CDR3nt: TGCGCCAGCAGCACCACAGGGGATTTCACTGAAGCTTTCTTT
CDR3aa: CASSTTGDFTEAFF

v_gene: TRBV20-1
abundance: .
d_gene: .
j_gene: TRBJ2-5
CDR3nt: TGCAGTGCTAGAGTATCAGGGATGAAGACCCAGTACTTC
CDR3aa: CSARVSGMKTQYF

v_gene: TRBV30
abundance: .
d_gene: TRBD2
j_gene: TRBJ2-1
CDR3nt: TGTGCCTGGAGTCTCGTTGGCGGGAGGGCCCTCTACAAAGAGCAGTTCTTC
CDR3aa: CAWSLVGGRALYKEQFF

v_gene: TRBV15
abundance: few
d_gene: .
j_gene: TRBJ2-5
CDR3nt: TGTGCCACCGGCGGGGACCAAGAGACCCAGTACTTC
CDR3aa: CATGGDQETQYF

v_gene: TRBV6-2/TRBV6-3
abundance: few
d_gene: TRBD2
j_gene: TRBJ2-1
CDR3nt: TGTGCCAGCCGGTCGGGGGGGAGTGTAGGCAATGAGCAGTTCTTC
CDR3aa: CASRSGGSVGNEQFF

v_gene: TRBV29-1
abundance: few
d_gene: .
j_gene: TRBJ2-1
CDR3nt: TGCAGCTCCCGGCAGAGAGACAATGAGCAGTTCTTC
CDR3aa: CSSRQRDNEQFF

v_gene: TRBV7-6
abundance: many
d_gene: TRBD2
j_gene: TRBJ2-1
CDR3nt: TGTGCCAGCAGCGAACGGACTAGCGGGGGCCCCGGGGAGCAGTTCTTC
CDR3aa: CASSERTSGGPGEQFF

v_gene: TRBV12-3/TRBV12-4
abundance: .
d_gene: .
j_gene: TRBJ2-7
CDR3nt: TGTGCCACCTCCGCCATTGGAGCCCCCTACGAGCAGTACTTC
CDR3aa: CATSAIGAPYEQYF

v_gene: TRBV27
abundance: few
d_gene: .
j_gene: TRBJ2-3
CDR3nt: TGTGCCAGCAGTTTAATAGAAAACACAGATACGCAGTATTTT
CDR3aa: CASSLIENTDTQYF

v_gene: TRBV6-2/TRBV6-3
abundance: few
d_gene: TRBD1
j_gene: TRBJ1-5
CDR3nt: TGTGCCAGCAACTACCAGACAGGGGGTCAGCCCCAGCATTTT
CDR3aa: CASNYQTGGQPQHF

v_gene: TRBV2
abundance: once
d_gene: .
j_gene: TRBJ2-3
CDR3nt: TGTGCCAGCAGGCGGCAGGGGACCACAGAAACGCAGTATTTT
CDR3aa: CASRRQGTTETQYF

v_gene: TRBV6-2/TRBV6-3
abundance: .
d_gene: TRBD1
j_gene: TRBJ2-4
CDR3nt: TGTGCCAGCAGTTACGGGGACAGGGCAGAATTGGCCAAAAACATTCAGTACTTC
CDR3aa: CASSYGDRAELAKNIQYF

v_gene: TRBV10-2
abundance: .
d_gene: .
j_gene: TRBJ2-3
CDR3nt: TGCGCCAGCAGTGAGTCTTACACTAGCACAGATACGCAGTATTTT
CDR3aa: CASSESYTSTDTQYF

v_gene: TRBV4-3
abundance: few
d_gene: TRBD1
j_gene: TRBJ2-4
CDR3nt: TGCGCCAGCAGCTCATCGACAGGGGTAGACATTCAGTACTTC
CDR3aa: CASSSSTGVDIQYF

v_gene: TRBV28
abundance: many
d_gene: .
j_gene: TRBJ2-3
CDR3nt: TGTGCCAGCAGTCCGCGGACGGAAACTAGCACAGATACGCAGTATTTT
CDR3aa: CASSPRTETSTDTQYF

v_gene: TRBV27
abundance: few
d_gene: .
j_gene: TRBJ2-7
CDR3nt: TGTGCCAGCAGTCCCTCCGGAGTAGGCGAGCAGTACTTC
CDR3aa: CASSPSGVGEQYF

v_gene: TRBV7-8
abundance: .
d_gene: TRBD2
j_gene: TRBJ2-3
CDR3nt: TGTGCCAGCAGCTTAGCAGCGGGGGGTAACACAGATCCGCAGTATTTT
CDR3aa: CASSLAAGGNTDPQYF

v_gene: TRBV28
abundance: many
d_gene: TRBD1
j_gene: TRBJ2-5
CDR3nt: TGTGCCAGCAGTCCCCACACAGGGGTAGTTGAGACCCAGTACTTC
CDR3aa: CASSPHTGVVETQYF

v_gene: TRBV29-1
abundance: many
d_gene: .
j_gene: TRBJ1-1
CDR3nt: TGCAGCGTTGGGGGGGAGGTGACAGAGATGAACACTGAAGCTTTCTTT
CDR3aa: CSVGGEVTEMNTEAFF

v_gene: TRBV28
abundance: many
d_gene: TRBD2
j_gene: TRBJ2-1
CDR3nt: TGTGCCAGCAGTTCCCCCATCTTTAGAAGCGGGAGTATAGTGGAGCAGTTCTTC
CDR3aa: CASSSPIFRSGSIVEQFF

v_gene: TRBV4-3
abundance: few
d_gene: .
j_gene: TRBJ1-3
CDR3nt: TGCGCCAGCGCGGGGGGCTTAGCTGGAAACACCATATATTTT
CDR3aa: CASAGGLAGNTIYF

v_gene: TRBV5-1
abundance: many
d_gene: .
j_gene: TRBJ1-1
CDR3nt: TGCGCCAGCAGCCCAAACCCAAGGGCGTACACTGAAGCTTTCTTT
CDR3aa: CASSPNPRAYTEAFF

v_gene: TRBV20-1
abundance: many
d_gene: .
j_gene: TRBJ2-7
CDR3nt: TGCAGTGCTATTGGGCGTGAGTGGTCGTCCTACGAGCAGTACTTC
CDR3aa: CSAIGREWSSYEQYF